The entry that follows covers one T cell receptor (beta chain) sequence. Each molecule of TCR cDNA was tagged with one unique molecular identifier. MiXCR was run by TCRdb on the 5' RACE reads, yielding one entry per CDR3 protein. The sample has 25,000 or so distinct CDR3 sequences; about 6.3% are singletons. The time point: blood at routine non-recurrence follow-up after resection. Whole RNA was taken from tumor, nontumor lung or frozen PBMC; it was then sequenced unsorted. The data derive from a study of spatial heterogeneity in lung cancer. The wider study: Each distinct TCR and UMI combination averaged more than ten appearances in raw reads.

Trimming at V came to 5 bases and at J to 6 bases, leaving 8 bases not matched to a gene. The CDR3 has 14 amino acids. Germline CDR1 LNHDA, CDR2 SQIVND (reference sequence). This specimen was PBMCs, taken at follow-up. The source of this sequence is a male donor with early-stage non-small cell lung cancer. The chain joins TRBV19 to TRBJ2-7, with 9 bases lining up with TRBD1. CDR3 DNA: TGTGCCAGTAGTGCCTCAACAGGGGGCGGCGAGCAGTACTTC. Residues: CASSASTGGGEQYF.